Each of the 9 T cell receptor beta chains below was sequenced from the same sample in a study of T cells after yellow fever vaccination. TCRdb passed the 5' RACE reads through MiXCR, listing each CDR3 protein once. The table shows 300,000 or so distinct CDR3 sequences, with under 15% occurring only once. The sample in question was CD4+ T cells sorted from PBMCs, obtained 45 days after the yellow fever booster vaccination. All receptors come from a man aged 30-40 years who received the YFV17D yellow fever vaccine.

Details on this clonotype: A much more abundant neighbour one base away suggests this may be a read error. The genes are TRBV29-1 and TRBJ2-3; tentatively, D is TRBD2 (6 bases). Trimming cost V 3 bases and J 4 bases, with 8 bases left between them. CDR3 length: 12 amino acids. The germline gives CDR1 SQVTM, CDR2 ANQGSEA. The CDR3 here is CSVDPGADTQYF. The CDR3 nucleotides read TGCAGCGTTGACCCGGGAGCAGATACGCAGTATTTT.

The gene calls are TRBV12-3 or TRBV12-4 and TRBJ2-1; maybe TRBD1 (5 bases). This CDR3 spans 14 amino acids. V lost 3 bases and J lost 5, with 11 bases in between. CDR3 DNA sequence: TGTGCCAGCAGTTTGCCTCAGGGCAACAATGAGCAGTTCTTC. Encoded protein: CASSLPQGNNEQFF.

This clonotype showed up just a few times. This chain uses TRBV12-3 or TRBV12-4 with TRBJ2-7; 7 positions agree with TRBD1. CDR3 length: 12 residues. V lost 8 bases, J lost 2 bases, and 3 bases stayed unmatched. CDR3 loop: CASQQGTYEQYF. The CDR3 DNA is TGTGCCAGCCAACAGGGGACCTACGAGCAGTACTTC.

The CDR3 region is CASSHRTSGRQETQYF. The CDR3 DNA follows: TGTGCCAGCAGCCACAGGACTAGCGGGCGGCAAGAGACCCAGTACTTC. The chain is built from TRBV7-9 and TRBJ2-5; 11 bases are shared with TRBD2. The V gene end was trimmed by 5 bases and the J gene end by 2 bases; junction bases not matched to a gene: 7. The CDR3 sequence is 16 residues long. Germline loops: CDR1 SEHNR, CDR2 FQNEAQ (reference sequence).

In this sample, this clonotype turned up a few times. This sequence joins TRBV7-9 and TRBJ1-1; a possible D gene is TRBD1 (5 bases). Trimming took 4 bases from V and 10 from J, leaving 16 bases between them. CDR3 length: 13 residues. In germline, CDR1 is SEHNR, CDR2 FQNEAQ (reference sequence). Here the CDR3 reads CASSSGLGTIAFF. CDR3 DNA sequence: TGTGCCAGCAGCTCCGGGTTGGGGACGATAGCTTTCTTT.

Many counts were recorded for this clonotype. The chain links TRBV5-1 to TRBJ2-7; weak D call: TRBD1 (6 bases). CDR1 is SGHRS, CDR2 YFSETQ, per germline. The CDR3 contains 15 residues. V was cut by 4 bases and J by 2 bases, with 16 bases left in between. The CDR3 reads CASSLDRTQTYEQYF. The CDR3 DNA is TGCGCCAGCAGCCTAGACAGGACCCAAACCTACGAGCAGTACTTC.

A note on this clonotype: A much bigger clone sits one base away, suggesting this may be a read error. This sequence joins TRBV7-2 and TRBJ2-3; D uncertain. This CDR3 spans 13 amino acids. V gave up 3 bases and J gave up 4 bases, with 8 bases separating them. CDR1 and CDR2 (germline): SGHTA, FQGNSA. CDR3: CASSFVRADTQYF. DNA for the CDR3: TGTGCCAGCAGCTTTGTGCGCGCAGATACGCAGTATTTT. Combining the CDR3 with reference TRBV7-2 and TRBJ2-3 gives the whole variable domain GAGVSQSPSNKVTEKGKDVELRCDPISGHTALYWYRQSLGQGLEFLIYFQGNSAPDKSGLPSDRFSAERTGGSVSTLTIQRTQQEDSAVYLCASSFVRADTQYFGPGTRLTVL.

The chain employs TRBV5-1 and TRBJ2-1, with 7 positions matching TRBD1. With V trimmed by 6 bases and J by 0 bases, 6 bases remained unmatched. This CDR3 spans 15 amino acids. Germline V gene data show CDR1 as SGHRS and CDR2 as YFSETQ. This CDR3 is CASTEDRVSYNEQFF. In DNA, the CDR3 is TGCGCCAGCACAGAAGACAGGGTCTCCTACAATGAGCAGTTCTTC.

This clonotype was detected only a few times. V is TRBV7-2 and J is TRBJ2-1; D not resolved. Germline values: CDR1 SGHTA, CDR2 FQGNSA. The CDR3 is 13 amino acids. Deletions cut 3 bases from V and 14 bases from J, with 17 bases between. In DNA form, the CDR3 reads TGTGCCAGCAGCTTGGAGAGGCTTGGACCAGAGTTCTTC. The encoded protein is CASSLERLGPEFF.